This T cell receptor (beta chain) is drawn from a study of T cell repertoires in cytomegalovirus infection. Background on the study: Newly reported HLA-C-restricted and thoroughly characterized HLA-B-restricted CMV epitopes were employed. Regarding the study as a whole: Identification of carriers of CMV plus the relevant HLA was performed using cumulative public TCR beta family frequency. HLA-C-restricted TCR beta clonotypes specific for CMV led the ex vivo response.

This CDR3 has 12 amino acids. Per germline, CDR1 LNHNV and CDR2 YYDKDF (reference sequence). The V and J ends lost 9 bases and 3 bases, in that order; junction bases with no gene match: 4. Turning to this clonotype: The antigen is unknown.

TCRdb reprocessed the reads with MiXCR, giving one entry per CDR3 protein. The table lists approximately 350,000 distinct CDR3 sequences, roughly 36% of them singletons. This clonotype originated in a human donor in good health (CMV status not recorded). Some clones in this sample may be carry-over from other donors' samples. The chain recombines TRBV15 with TRBJ2-5; TRBD2 agrees at 7 bases. Sequencing was performed on cultured PBMCs, taken from culture after CMV antigen stimulation. The CDR3 coding sequence is TGTGCCACAAAGGCGGGGGAAGAGACCCAGTACTTC. It codes for CATKAGEETQYF.